This T cell receptor (beta chain) derives from a study of regulatory T cells in long-lasting Graves disease. Time point in this sample: persistent/refractory GD, antithyroid drugs over 5 years with positive TRAb. Extracted PBMC RNA gave rise to the TCR library. Criteria from the American Thyroid Association guidelines were applied to diagnose Graves' disease. Building of the TCR beta libraries involved iRepertoire HTBI primers and Arm-PCR of CDR3 regions. TCRdb reprocessed the multiplex PCR reads via MiXCR and lists one record per CDR3 protein. The repertoire holds roughly 450,000 distinct CDR3 sequences, with approximately 23% as singletons. The TCR was taken from a female donor with Graves disease. The input for sequencing was peripheral blood mononuclear cells (PBMCs), taken when the disease was refractory, from a patient treated with antithyroid drugs.

The CDR3 DNA follows: TGTGCCAGCAGCCGGGACGGAATTAGCAATCAGCCCCAGCATTTT. It codes for CASSRDGISNQPQHF. This rearrangement joins TRBV12-3 or TRBV12-4 to TRBJ1-5; a possible D gene is TRBD1 (5 bases). V lost 6 bases to trimming and J lost 0 bases, with 12 bases between them. This CDR3 comprises 15 residues.